The rows below give T cell receptor beta chains drawn from one sample of a study of blood T cell repertoires in COVID-19. Using immunoSEQ multiplex PCR, the repertoire was profiled, and TCRdb retains in-frame clones only, with some absent. The sample lists more than 200,000 clones; roughly 87% were seen once. The specimen sequenced was PBMCs or T cells enriched from blood (not recorded which). Every receptor here comes from a man aged 30 to 45 in a cohort exposed to, infected with or recovered from COVID-19 (not recorded which). Each CDR3 is given with its conserved first and last residue. The D gene is left open where the match is weak. Only some rows state a clone size, as once, few, many or a class for expanded clones.

>TRBV5-4|.|.|TRBJ1-1
CASSRDKLNTEAFF
TGTGCCAGCAGCCGGGACAAATTGAACACTGAAGCTTTCTTT
>TRBV7-3|.|.|TRBJ1-2
CASSLTQGNGYTF
TGTGCCAGCAGCTTAACCCAGGGGAATGGCTACACCTTC
>TRBV29-1|TRBD1|.|TRBJ2-1
CSVGPVKGANYNEQFF
TGCAGCGTTGGCCCCGTCAAGGGGGCAAACTACAATGAGCAGTTCTTC
>TRBV3-1/TRBV3-2|TRBD2|.|TRBJ2-1
CASSQVGAGGPGANEQFF
TGTGCCAGCAGCCAAGTTGGGGCGGGAGGGCCAGGTGCGAATGAGCAGTTCTTC
>TRBV9|TRBD1|.|TRBJ2-2
CASSLTGGGTGELFF
TGTGCCAGCAGCTTAACAGGGGGCGGCACCGGGGAGCTGTTTTTT
>TRBV5-3|TRBD2|.|TRBJ2-7
CARSLKFELADPAYEQYF
TGTGCCAGAAGCTTGAAATTTGAACTAGCGGACCCAGCCTACGAGCAGTACTTC
>TRBV6-2/TRBV6-3|.|.|TRBJ2-5
CASSKESWETQYF
TGTGCCAGCAGTAAGGAGTCCTGGGAGACCCAGTACTTC
>TRBV5-4|.|.|TRBJ2-7
CASSFRLGSYEQYF
TGTGCCAGCAGCTTCCGACTAGGATCCTACGAGCAGTACTTC
>TRBV19|.|.|TRBJ1-5
CASSPLGPSIFRGYQPQHF
TGTGCCAGTAGTCCCCTCGGGCCCTCAATATTCAGGGGTTATCAGCCCCAGCATTTT
>TRBV27|.|once|TRBJ2-7
CASSLTVSYEQYF
TGTGCCAGCAGTCTAACAGTCTCCTACGAGCAGTACTTC
>TRBV18|.|few|TRBJ2-7
CASSRRDITYEQYF
TGTGCCAGCTCTCGCCGGGACATTACCTACGAGCAGTACTTC
>TRBV19|.|.|TRBJ2-5
CASSWTTQETQYF
TGTGCCAGTAGCTGGACTACACAGGAGACCCAGTACTTC
>TRBV7-9|TRBD2|.|TRBJ2-7
CASSAREGPYEQYF
TGTGCCAGCAGCGCTCGGGAGGGCCCCTACGAGCAGTACTTC
>TRBV19|TRBD2|.|TRBJ2-7
CASSVKLAGIYEQYF
TGTGCCAGTAGTGTCAAACTAGCGGGAATCTACGAGCAGTACTTC
>TRBV5-6|.|.|TRBJ1-3
CASSSPSSSGNTIYF
TGTGCCAGCAGTTCCCCTTCCAGCTCTGGAAACACCATATATTTT
>TRBV7-3|TRBD2|once|TRBJ2-2
CASSSPGLANTGELFF
TGTGCCAGCAGCTCCCCGGGACTAGCAAACACCGGGGAGCTGTTTTTT
>TRBV24-1|.|.|TRBJ1-2
CATSDPDSYGYTF
TGTGCCACCAGTGACCCCGACAGCTATGGCTACACCTTC
>TRBV5-1|TRBD1|.|TRBJ2-7
CASSSGQSYEQYF
TGCGCCAGCAGCTCGGGACAGTCCTACGAGCAGTACTTC
>TRBV28|.|.|TRBJ1-1
CASSSAGPLAEAFF
TGTGCCAGCAGCTCCGCAGGGCCTCTGGCTGAAGCTTTCTTT
>TRBV5-6|TRBD1|.|TRBJ2-3
CASSLSGTGGRTDTQYF
TGTGCCAGCAGCTTGTCCGGGACAGGGGGTCGCACAGATACGCAGTATTTT
>TRBV19|TRBD1|.|TRBJ1-2
CASSIRTGGFPSYGYTF
TGTGCCAGTAGTATACGGACAGGGGGCTTCCCCTCTTATGGCTACACCTTC
>TRBV6-6|TRBD1|.|TRBJ1-6
CASSPLTGFGGTYNSPLHF
TGTGCCAGCAGTCCACTGACAGGGTTTGGGGGAACCTATAATTCACCCCTCCACTTT
>TRBV7-9|TRBD1|.|TRBJ2-7
CASSPSRLNGDRHSYEQYF
TGTGCCAGCAGCCCCTCCCGCTTAAACGGGGACAGACACTCCTACGAGCAGTACTTC
>TRBV11-2|.|.|TRBJ1-4
CASSLQWVNEKLFF
TGTGCCAGCAGCCTACAGTGGGTTAATGAAAAACTGTTTTTT
>TRBV7-9|.|.|TRBJ2-5
CASSLRQGGETQYF
TGTGCCAGCAGCTTACGACAGGGAGGAGAGACCCAGTACTTC
>TRBV28|TRBD1|.|TRBJ1-2
CASSHNRDRVTYGYTF
TGTGCCAGCAGTCATAACCGGGACAGGGTTACCTATGGCTACACCTTC
>TRBV3-1/TRBV3-2|.|.|TRBJ1-6
CASSGPGNSPLHF
TGTGCCAGCAGCGGTCCGGGGAATTCACCCCTCCACTTT